Listed below are T cell receptor beta chains from one sample, sequenced in a study of T-cell reconstitution after alpha-beta-depleted transplantation in children. One entry per CDR3 protein, called by TCRdb with MiXCR from the PCR reads. Among about 400,000 distinct CDR3 sequences, 13% were seen once, and the ten largest hold over 3.5%. The sample was PBMCs, taken from the stem cell graft. These receptors were obtained from a human donor who donated a stem cell graft to a child with Fanconi anemia. CDR3s include the opening cysteine and the closing phenylalanine or tryptophan. D genes are given only for firm matches. Size is stated for part of the rows, as once, few or many counts, or as a class when the clone is expanded.

CASSPQGQGDESPLHF | TGTGCCAGCAGCCCGCAGGGACAGGGTGATGAATCACCCCTCCACTTT | TRBV7-8 | TRBD1 | . | TRBJ1-6
CATSGRQGLAGELFF | TGTGCCACCAGCGGACGACAGGGCTTGGCCGGGGAGCTGTTTTTT | TRBV15 | TRBD1 | . | TRBJ2-2
CASSSIAGTGVDNEQFF | TGTGCCAGCAGCTCCATCGCCGGGACAGGTGTCGACAATGAGCAGTTCTTC | TRBV5-8 | TRBD1 | few | TRBJ2-1
CSARDHLAGGPSRKTQYF | TGCAGTGCTAGAGATCATCTAGCGGGGGGGCCGAGTCGGAAGACCCAGTACTTC | TRBV20-1 | TRBD2 | few | TRBJ2-5
CSARDLSKTSTDTQYF | TGCAGTGCTAGAGATCTGTCCAAGACTAGCACAGATACGCAGTATTTT | TRBV20-1 | . | . | TRBJ2-3
CSVEGTDNYGYTF | TGCAGCGTTGAAGGGACAGATAACTATGGCTACACCTTC | TRBV29-1 | . | . | TRBJ1-2
CATSRDRRGNYADTQYF | TGTGCCACCAGCAGAGATAGGCGGGGTAATTATGCAGATACGCAGTATTTT | TRBV15 | . | few | TRBJ2-3
CASSRSGGAPRDFF | TGTGCCAGCAGCCGATCAGGGGGGGCCCCCCGCGATTTCTTT | TRBV3-1 | TRBD1 | . | TRBJ1-1
CSAIPGGSNTGELFF | TGCAGTGCTATCCCTGGCGGGTCGAACACCGGGGAGCTGTTTTTT | TRBV20-1 | . | many | TRBJ2-2
CASSLAAGYQETQYF | TGTGCCAGCAGCTTAGCGGCGGGGTACCAAGAGACCCAGTACTTC | TRBV7-6 | . | . | TRBJ2-5
CASSLMTSGALGTQYF | TGCGCCAGCAGCTTGATGACTAGCGGGGCCTTGGGCACGCAGTATTTT | TRBV5-1 | TRBD2 | . | TRBJ2-3
CASSEDGTYEQYF | TGCGCCAGCAGCGAGGACGGAACCTACGAGCAGTACTTC | TRBV5-1 | . | few | TRBJ2-7
CASSLLYPTGATTGELFF | TGTGCCAGCAGCTTATTATACCCTACCGGAGCGACCACCGGGGAGCTGTTTTTT | TRBV11-2 | . | many | TRBJ2-2
CASSLAGGPMNEQFF | TGTGCCAGCAGCTTGGCGGGGGGGCCGATGAATGAGCAGTTCTTC | TRBV5-4 | TRBD2 | few | TRBJ2-1
CASSLGEETQYF | TGTGCCAGCAGCTTAGGGGAAGAGACCCAGTACTTC | TRBV12-3/TRBV12-4 | . | many | TRBJ2-5
CASSLPSGTMLGNTQYF | TGTGCCAGCAGCTTACCTAGCGGGACTATGCTTGGAAATACGCAGTATTTT | TRBV7-8 | TRBD2 | . | TRBJ2-3
CASTPGQGYDNEQFF | TGTGCCAGCACCCCGGGACAGGGATACGACAATGAGCAGTTCTTC | TRBV12-3/TRBV12-4 | TRBD1 | many | TRBJ2-1
CASSPRWADQETQYF | TGTGCCAGCAGCCCCCGTTGGGCGGACCAAGAGACCCAGTACTTC | TRBV7-2 | . | . | TRBJ2-5
CASSLAVRAGELFF | TGTGCCAGCAGCTTGGCCGTCAGAGCCGGGGAGCTGTTTTTT | TRBV5-6 | . | many | TRBJ2-2
CASRPGQENTEAFF | TGTGCCAGCCGACCGGGACAGGAGAACACTGAAGCTTTCTTT | TRBV12-3/TRBV12-4 | TRBD1 | . | TRBJ1-1
CASGLGGSSNQPQHF | TGTGCTAGTGGTTTGGGGGGCAGTAGCAATCAGCCCCAGCATTTT | TRBV12-5 | . | few | TRBJ1-5
CASSPGLAGGGTKNIQYF | TGCGCCAGCAGCCCCGGACTAGCGGGGGGCGGGACCAAAAACATTCAGTACTTC | TRBV5-1 | TRBD2 | few | TRBJ2-4
CASSLMGPDTGELFF | TGTGCCAGCAGTTTAATGGGACCAGACACCGGGGAGCTGTTTTTT | TRBV27 | . | many | TRBJ2-2
CASRAPTAYTEAFF | TGTGCCAGCAGGGCCCCTACAGCTTACACTGAAGCTTTCTTT | TRBV7-2 | . | few | TRBJ1-1
CASRVTWGGTEAFF | TGTGCCAGCAGAGTCACGTGGGGTGGAACTGAAGCTTTCTTT | TRBV6-1 | . | . | TRBJ1-1
CSVEDKSLEHRGRAFF | TGCAGCGTTGAAGATAAGTCCCTGGAACACAGGGGGCGAGCTTTCTTT | TRBV29-1 | TRBD1 | many | TRBJ1-1
CASSSTGTGFEKLFF | TGCGCCAGCAGCTCAACCGGGACAGGGTTTGAAAAACTGTTTTTT | TRBV5-1 | TRBD1 | . | TRBJ1-4
CASSITRDSYEQYF | TGTGCCAGTAGCATTACACGGGACAGCTACGAGCAGTACTTC | TRBV19 | TRBD1 | few | TRBJ2-7
CASSAGGGQSTDTQYF | TGTGCCAGCAGTGCAGGGGGTGGGCAGAGCACAGATACGCAGTATTTT | TRBV12-3/TRBV12-4 | TRBD1 | many | TRBJ2-3
CASSIKTRIAKNIQYF | TGTGCCAGCAGCATTAAGACACGCATAGCCAAAAACATTCAGTACTTC | TRBV5-5 | . | many | TRBJ2-4
CASSQDVSPDSEAFF | TGTGCCAGCAGCCAAGACGTCTCCCCGGACAGTGAAGCTTTCTTT | TRBV3-1 | . | many | TRBJ1-1
CASGRQSPALADTQYF | TGTGCCAGCGGAAGACAGTCCCCCGCGTTAGCAGATACGCAGTATTTT | TRBV27 | . | . | TRBJ2-3
CASSILMMPSGGTEAFF | TGTGCCAGTAGTATATTAATGATGCCGTCCGGTGGCACTGAAGCTTTCTTT | TRBV19 | . | . | TRBJ1-1
CASSLIEGPYGYTF | TGTGCCAGCAGCTTAATAGAGGGACCCTATGGCTACACCTTC | TRBV7-2 | . | few | TRBJ1-2
CASSALGLNQPQHF | TGTGCCAGCAGTGCTCTAGGATTAAATCAGCCCCAGCATTTT | TRBV12-3/TRBV12-4 | . | many | TRBJ1-5
CSVEDPRQGLFEAFF | TGCAGCGTTGAAGACCCCAGACAGGGCTTGTTTGAAGCTTTCTTT | TRBV29-1 | TRBD1 | . | TRBJ1-1
CASSLIQDSGEAFF | TGTGCCAGCAGCCTAATACAAGACTCGGGGGAAGCTTTCTTT | TRBV6-2/TRBV6-3 | . | . | TRBJ1-1
CSELDHRDEQYF | TGCAGCGAATTGGACCACAGGGACGAGCAGTACTTC | TRBV29-1 | . | many | TRBJ2-7
CSAGTSGTGPDTQYF | TGCAGCGCCGGGACTAGCGGGACGGGCCCAGATACGCAGTATTTT | TRBV29-1 | TRBD2 | few | TRBJ2-3
CASSFLTVSGGYTF | TGTGCCAGCAGTTTCCTAACAGTGTCTGGTGGCTACACCTTC | TRBV12-3/TRBV12-4 | . | few | TRBJ1-2
CASSEEPGALTGYTF | TGTGCCAGCAGTGAAGAACCGGGAGCATTAACTGGCTACACCTTC | TRBV6-1 | . | once | TRBJ1-2
CASSLGVGRYTEAFF | TGCGCCAGCAGCTTGGGTGTTGGTCGGTACACTGAAGCTTTCTTT | TRBV5-1 | . | . | TRBJ1-1
CASSLRESTF | TGTGCCAGCAGTTTACGTGAAAGCACCTTC | TRBV12-3/TRBV12-4 | . | . | TRBJ1-2
CSASGTQDQPQHF | TGCAGTGCTTCCGGGACACAAGATCAGCCCCAGCATTTT | TRBV20-1 | . | few | TRBJ1-5
CASSSWGRGGTDTQYF | TGTGCCAGCAGCTCTTGGGGAAGGGGAGGCACAGATACGCAGTATTTT | TRBV7-2 | . | many | TRBJ2-3
CASSPDPPGQGVYGYTF | TGCGCCAGCAGCCCCGACCCTCCGGGACAGGGAGTATATGGCTACACCTTC | TRBV5-1 | TRBD1 | few | TRBJ1-2
CASSSDGATNEKLFF | TGTGCCAGCAGCTCGGACGGGGCAACTAATGAAAAACTGTTTTTT | TRBV7-8 | . | . | TRBJ1-4